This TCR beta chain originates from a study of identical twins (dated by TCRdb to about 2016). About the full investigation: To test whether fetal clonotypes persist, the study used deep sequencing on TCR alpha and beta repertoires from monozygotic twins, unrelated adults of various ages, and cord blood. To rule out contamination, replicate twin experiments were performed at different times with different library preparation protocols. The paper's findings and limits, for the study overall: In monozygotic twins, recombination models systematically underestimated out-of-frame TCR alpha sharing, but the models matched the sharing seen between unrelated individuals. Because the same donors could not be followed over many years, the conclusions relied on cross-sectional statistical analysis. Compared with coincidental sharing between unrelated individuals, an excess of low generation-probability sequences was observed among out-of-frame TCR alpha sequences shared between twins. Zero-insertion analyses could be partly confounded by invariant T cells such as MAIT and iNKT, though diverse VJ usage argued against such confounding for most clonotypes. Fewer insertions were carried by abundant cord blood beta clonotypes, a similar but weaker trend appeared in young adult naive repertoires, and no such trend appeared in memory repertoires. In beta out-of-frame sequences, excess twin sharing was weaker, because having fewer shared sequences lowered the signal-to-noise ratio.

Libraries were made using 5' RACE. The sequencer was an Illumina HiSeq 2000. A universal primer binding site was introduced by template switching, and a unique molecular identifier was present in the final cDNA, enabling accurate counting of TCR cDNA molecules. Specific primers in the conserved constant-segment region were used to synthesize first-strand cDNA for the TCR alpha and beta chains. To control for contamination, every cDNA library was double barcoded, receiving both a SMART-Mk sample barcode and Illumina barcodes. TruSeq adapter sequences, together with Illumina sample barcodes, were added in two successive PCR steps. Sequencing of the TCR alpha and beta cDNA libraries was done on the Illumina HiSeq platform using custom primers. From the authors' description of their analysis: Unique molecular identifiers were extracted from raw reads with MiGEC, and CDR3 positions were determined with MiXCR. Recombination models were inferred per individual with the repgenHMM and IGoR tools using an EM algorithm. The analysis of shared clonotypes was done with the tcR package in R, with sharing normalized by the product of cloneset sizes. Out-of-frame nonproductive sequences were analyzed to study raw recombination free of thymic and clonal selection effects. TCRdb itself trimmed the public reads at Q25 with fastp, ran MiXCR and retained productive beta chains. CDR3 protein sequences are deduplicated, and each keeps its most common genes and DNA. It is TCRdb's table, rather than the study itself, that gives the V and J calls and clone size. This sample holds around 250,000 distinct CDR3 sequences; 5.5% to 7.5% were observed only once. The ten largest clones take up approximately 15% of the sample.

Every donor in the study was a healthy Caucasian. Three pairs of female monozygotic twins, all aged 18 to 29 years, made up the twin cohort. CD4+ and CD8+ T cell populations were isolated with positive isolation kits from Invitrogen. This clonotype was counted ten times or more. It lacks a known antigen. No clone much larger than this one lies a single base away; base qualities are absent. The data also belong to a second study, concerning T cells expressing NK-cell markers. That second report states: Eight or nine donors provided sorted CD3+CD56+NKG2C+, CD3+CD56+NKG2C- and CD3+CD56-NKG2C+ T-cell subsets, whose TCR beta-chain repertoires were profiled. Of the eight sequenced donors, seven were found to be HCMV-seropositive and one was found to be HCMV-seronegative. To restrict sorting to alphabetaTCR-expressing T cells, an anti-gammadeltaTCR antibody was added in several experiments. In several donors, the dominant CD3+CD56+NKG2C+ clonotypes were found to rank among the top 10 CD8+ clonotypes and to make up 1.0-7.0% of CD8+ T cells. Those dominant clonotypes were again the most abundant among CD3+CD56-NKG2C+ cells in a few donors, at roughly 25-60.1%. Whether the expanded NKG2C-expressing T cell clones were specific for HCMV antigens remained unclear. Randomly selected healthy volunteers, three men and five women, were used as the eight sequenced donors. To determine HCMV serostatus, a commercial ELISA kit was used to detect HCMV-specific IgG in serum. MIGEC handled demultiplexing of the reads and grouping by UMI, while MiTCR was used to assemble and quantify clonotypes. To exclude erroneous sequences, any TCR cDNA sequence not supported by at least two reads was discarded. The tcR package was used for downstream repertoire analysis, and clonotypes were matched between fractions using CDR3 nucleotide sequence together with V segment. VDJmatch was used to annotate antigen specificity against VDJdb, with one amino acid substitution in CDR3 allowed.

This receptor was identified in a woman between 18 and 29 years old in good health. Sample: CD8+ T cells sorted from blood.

CDR3 loop: CASSFAPRNQPQHF. The nucleotides read TGTGCCAGCAGTTTTGCACCCCGCAATCAGCCCCAGCATTTT. The sequence links TRBV12-3 or TRBV12-4 to TRBJ1-5, with no reliable assignment of the D segment. There are 14 amino acids in the CDR3, from cysteine to phenylalanine inclusive. Only the CDR3 region is kept as DNA, spanning 42 bases read in frame from base 1. V is shortened by 3 bases, J by 2 bases, and the region joining them spans 8 bases.